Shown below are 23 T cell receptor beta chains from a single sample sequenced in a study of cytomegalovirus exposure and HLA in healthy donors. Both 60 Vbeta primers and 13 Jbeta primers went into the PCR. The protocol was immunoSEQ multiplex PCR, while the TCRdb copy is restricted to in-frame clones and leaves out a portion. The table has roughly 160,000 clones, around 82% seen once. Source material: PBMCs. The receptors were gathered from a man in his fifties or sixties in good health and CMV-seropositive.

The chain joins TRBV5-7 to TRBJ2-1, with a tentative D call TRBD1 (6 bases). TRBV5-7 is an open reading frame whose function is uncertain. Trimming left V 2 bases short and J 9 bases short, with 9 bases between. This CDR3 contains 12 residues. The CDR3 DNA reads TGTGCCAGCAGCTTTCAGACAGGTGAGCAGTTCTTC. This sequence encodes CASSFQTGEQFF.

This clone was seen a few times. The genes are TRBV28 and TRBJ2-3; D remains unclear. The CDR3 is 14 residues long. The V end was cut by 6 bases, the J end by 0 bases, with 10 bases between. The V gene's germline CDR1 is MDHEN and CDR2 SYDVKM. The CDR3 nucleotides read TGTGCCAGCAGGACCGTTAGCAGCACAGATACGCAGTATTTT. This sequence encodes CASRTVSSTDTQYF.

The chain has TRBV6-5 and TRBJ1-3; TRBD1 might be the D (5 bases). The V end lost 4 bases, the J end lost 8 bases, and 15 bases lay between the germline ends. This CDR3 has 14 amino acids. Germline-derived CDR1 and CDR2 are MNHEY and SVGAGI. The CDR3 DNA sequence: TGTGCCAGCAGTTCTCTTCCAGGGTGGGACACCATATATTTT. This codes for CASSSLPGWDTIYF.

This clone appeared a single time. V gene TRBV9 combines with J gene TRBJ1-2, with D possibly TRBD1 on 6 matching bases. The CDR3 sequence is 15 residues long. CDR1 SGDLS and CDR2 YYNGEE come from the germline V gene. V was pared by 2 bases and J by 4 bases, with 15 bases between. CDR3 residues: CASSVSGGPRYGYTF. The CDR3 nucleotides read TGTGCCAGCAGCGTCTCCGGGGGGCCCCGCTATGGCTACACCTTC.

The CDR3, as DNA: TGTGCCAGCAGTTTTCGACAGGGCGTCACTGAAGCTTTCTTT. This codes for CASSFRQGVTEAFF. The rearrangement uses TRBV27 and TRBJ1-1, with 7 bases fitting TRBD1. J was trimmed by 4 bases and V by 3 bases; bases with no gene match: 5. Germline V gives CDR1 MNHEY, CDR2 SMNVEV (reference sequence). The CDR3 is made up of 14 amino acids.

CDR3 nucleotide sequence: TGTGCCAGCTCACGAGGACAGTCGAACACTGAAGCTTTCTTT. Its translation: CASSRGQSNTEAFF. The gene calls are TRBV18 and TRBJ1-1; perhaps TRBD1 as D (6 bases). Germline values: CDR1 KGHSH, CDR2 LQKENI. V was trimmed by 4 bases and J by 1 base, leaving 10 bases between them. The CDR3 runs 14 residues.

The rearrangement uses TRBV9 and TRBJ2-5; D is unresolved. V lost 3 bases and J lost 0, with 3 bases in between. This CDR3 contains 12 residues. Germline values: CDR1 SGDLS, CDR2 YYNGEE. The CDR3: CASSANQETQYF. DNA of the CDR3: TGTGCCAGCAGCGCCAACCAAGAGACCCAGTACTTC. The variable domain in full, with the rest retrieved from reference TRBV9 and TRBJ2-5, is DSGVTQTPKHLITATGQRVTLRCSPRSGDLSVYWYQQSLDQGLQFLIQYYNGEERAKGNILERFSAQQFPDLHSELNLSSLELGDSALYFCASSANQETQYFGPGTRLLVL.

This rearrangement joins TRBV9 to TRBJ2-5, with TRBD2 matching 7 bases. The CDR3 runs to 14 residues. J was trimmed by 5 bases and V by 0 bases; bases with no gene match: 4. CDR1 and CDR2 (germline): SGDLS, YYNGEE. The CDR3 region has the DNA TGTGCCAGCAGCGTAGGACTAGCTGGCGAGACCCAGTACTTC. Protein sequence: CASSVGLAGETQYF.

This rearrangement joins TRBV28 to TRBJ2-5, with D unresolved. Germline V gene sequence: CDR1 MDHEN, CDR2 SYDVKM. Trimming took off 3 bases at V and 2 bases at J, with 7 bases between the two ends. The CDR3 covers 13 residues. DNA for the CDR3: TGTGCCAGCAGTTTCACGGTTCAAGAGACCCAGTACTTC. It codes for CASSFTVQETQYF.

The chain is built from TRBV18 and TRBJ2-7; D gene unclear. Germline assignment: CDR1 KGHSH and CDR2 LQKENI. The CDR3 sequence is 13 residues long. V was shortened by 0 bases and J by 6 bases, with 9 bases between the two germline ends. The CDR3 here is CASSPPAVSEQYF. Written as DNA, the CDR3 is TGTGCCAGCTCACCACCGGCCGTCTCCGAGCAGTACTTC.

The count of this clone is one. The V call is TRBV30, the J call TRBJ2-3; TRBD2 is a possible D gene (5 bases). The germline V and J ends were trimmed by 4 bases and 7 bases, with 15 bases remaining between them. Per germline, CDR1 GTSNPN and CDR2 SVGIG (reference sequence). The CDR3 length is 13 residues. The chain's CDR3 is CAWMADSANTQYF. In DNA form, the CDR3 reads TGTGCCTGGATGGCGGACTCGGCCAATACGCAGTATTTT.

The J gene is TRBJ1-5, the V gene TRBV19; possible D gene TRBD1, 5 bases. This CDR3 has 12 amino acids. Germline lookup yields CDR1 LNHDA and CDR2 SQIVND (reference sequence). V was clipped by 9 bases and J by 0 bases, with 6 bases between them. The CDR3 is CASRDSNQPQHF. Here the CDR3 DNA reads TGTGCCAGCAGGGATAGCAATCAGCCCCAGCATTTT.

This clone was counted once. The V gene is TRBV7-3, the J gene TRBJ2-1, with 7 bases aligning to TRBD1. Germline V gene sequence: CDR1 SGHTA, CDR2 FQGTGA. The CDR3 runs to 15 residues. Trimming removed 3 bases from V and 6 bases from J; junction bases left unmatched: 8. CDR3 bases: TGTGCCAGCAGCTTCGCGACAGGGCACCTCAATGAGCAGTTCTTC. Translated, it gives CASSFATGHLNEQFF.

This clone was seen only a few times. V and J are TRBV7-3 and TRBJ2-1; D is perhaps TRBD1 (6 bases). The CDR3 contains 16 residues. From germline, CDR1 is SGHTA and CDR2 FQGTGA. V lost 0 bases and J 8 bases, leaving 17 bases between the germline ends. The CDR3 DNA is TGTGCCAGCAGCTTAACTTCCCAGGGGAGTCGATATGAGCAGTTCTTC. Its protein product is CASSLTSQGSRYEQFF.

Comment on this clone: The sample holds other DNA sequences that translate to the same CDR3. CDR3 bases: TGTGCCAGCAGCCAAGGTGGTGGAGATGGCTACACCTTC. As protein: CASSQGGGDGYTF. The rearrangement links TRBV4-2 to TRBJ1-2; unclear D gene. The CDR3 is made up of 13 amino acids. V lost 1 base and J lost 6, with 9 bases in between. Germline-derived CDR1 and CDR2 are LGHNA and YNFKEQ.

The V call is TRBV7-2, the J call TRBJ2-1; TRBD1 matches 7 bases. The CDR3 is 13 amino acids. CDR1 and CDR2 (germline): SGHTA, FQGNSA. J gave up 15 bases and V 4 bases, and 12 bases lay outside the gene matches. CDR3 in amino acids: CASSSYPGTDGFF. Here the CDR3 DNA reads TGTGCCAGCAGCTCCTACCCTGGGACAGATGGGTTCTTC.

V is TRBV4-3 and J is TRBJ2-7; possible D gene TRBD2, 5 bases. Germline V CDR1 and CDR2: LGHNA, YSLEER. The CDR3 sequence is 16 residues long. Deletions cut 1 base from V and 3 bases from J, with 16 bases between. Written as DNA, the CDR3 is TGCGCCAGCAGCCAAGTGTTGGGCGGGCCCGTCTACGAGCAGTACTTC. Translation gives CASSQVLGGPVYEQYF.

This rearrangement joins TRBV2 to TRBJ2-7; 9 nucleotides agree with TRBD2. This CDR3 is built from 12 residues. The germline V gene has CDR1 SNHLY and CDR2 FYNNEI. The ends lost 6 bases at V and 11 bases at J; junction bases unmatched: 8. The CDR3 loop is CASSLEEREEYF. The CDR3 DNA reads TGTGCCAGCAGCCTTGAGGAGCGGGAGGAGTACTTC. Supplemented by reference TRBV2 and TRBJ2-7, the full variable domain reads EPEVTQTPSHQVTQMGQEVILRCVPISNHLYFYWYRQILGQKVEFLVSFYNNEISEKSEIFDDQFSVERPDGSNFTLKIRSTKLEDSAMYFCASSLEEREEYFGPGTRLTVT.

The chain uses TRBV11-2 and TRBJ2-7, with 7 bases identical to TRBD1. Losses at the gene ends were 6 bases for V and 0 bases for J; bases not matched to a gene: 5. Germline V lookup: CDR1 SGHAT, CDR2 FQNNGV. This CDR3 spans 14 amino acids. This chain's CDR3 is CASRTTGTSYEQYF. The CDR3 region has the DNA TGTGCCAGCAGAACGACAGGGACCTCCTACGAGCAGTACTTC. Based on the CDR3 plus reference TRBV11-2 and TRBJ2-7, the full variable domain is EAGVAQSPRYKIIEKRQSVAFWCNPISGHATLYWYQQILGQGPKLLIQFQNNGVVDDSQLPKDRFSAERLKGVDSTLKIQPAKLEDSAVYLCASRTTGTSYEQYFGPGTRLTVT.

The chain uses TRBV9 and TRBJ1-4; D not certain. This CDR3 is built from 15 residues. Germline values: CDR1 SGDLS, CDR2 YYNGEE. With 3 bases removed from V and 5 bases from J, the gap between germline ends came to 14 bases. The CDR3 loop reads CASSASGSQNEKLFF. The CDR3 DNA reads TGTGCCAGCAGCGCCTCCGGGAGCCAAAATGAAAAACTGTTTTTT.

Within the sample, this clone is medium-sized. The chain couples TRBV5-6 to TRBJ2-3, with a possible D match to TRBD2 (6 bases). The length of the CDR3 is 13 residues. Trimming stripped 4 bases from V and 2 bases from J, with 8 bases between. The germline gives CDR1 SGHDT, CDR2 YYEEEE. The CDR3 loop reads CASSPGDTDTQYF. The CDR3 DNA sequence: TGTGCCAGCAGCCCGGGGGACACAGATACGCAGTATTTT.

CDR3 in amino acids: CAISESGDSNEQFF. The CDR3, as DNA: TGTGCCATCAGTGAGTCGGGGGACTCAAATGAGCAGTTCTTC. The V and J genes are TRBV10-3 and TRBJ2-1; a weak D match, TRBD2 (6 bases). The CDR3 has 14 amino acids. The germline CDR1 and CDR2 sequences are ENHRY and SYGVKD. V lost 0 bases, J lost 7 bases, and 10 bases lay in between.

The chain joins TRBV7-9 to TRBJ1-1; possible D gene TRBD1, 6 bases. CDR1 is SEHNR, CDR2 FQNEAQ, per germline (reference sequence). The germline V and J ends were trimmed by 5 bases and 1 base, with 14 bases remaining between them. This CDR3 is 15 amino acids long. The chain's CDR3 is CASSAHQGRNTEAFF. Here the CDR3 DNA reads TGTGCCAGCAGCGCTCACCAGGGGAGGAACACTGAAGCTTTCTTT.